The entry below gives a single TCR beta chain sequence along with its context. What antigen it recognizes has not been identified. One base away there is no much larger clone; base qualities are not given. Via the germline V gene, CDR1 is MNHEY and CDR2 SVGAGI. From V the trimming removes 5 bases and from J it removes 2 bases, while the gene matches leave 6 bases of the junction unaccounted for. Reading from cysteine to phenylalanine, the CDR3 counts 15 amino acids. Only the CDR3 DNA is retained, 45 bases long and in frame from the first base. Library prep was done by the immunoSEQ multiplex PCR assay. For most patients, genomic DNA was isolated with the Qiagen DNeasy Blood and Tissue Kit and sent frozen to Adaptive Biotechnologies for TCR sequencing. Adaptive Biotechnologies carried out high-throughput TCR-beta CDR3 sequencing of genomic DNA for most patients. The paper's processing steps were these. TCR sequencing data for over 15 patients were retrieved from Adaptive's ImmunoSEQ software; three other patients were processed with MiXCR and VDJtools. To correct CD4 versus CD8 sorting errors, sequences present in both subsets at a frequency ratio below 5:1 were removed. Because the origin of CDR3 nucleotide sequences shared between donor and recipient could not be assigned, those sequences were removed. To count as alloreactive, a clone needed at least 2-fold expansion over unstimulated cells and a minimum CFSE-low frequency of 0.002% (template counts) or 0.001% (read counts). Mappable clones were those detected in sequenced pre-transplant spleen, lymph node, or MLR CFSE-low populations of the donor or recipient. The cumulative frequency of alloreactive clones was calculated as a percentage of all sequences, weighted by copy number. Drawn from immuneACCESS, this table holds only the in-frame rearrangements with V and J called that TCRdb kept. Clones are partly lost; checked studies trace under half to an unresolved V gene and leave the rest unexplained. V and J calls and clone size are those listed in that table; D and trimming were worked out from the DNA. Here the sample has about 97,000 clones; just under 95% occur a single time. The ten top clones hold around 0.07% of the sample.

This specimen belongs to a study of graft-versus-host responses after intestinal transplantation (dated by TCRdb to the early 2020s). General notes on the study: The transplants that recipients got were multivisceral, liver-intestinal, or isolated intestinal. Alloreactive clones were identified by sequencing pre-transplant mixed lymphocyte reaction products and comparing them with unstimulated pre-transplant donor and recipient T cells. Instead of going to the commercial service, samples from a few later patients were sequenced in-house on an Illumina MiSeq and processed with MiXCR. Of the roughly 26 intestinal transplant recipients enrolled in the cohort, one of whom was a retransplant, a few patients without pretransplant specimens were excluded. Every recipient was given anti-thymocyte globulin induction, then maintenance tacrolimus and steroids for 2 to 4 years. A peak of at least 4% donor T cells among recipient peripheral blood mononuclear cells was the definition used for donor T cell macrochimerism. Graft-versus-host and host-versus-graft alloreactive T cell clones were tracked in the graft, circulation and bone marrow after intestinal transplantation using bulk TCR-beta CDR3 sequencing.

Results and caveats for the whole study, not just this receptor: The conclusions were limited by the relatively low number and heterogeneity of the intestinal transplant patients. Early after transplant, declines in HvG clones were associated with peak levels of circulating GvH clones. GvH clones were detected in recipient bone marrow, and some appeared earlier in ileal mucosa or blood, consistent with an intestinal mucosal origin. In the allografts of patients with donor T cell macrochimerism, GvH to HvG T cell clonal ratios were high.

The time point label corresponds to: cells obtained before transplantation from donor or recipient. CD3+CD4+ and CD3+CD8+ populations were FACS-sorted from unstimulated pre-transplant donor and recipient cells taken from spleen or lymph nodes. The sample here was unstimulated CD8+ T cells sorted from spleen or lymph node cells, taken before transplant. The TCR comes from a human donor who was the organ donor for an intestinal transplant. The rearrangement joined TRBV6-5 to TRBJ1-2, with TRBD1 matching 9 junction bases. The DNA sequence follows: TGTGCCAGCAGTGTCTGGACAGGGGAAAACTATGGCTACACCTTC. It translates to CASSVWTGENYGYTF.